The 7 T cell receptor beta chains below were found in one sample sequenced in a study of OX40 agonist ivuxolimab in advanced cancers. Assay used: immunoSEQ multiplex PCR; TCRdb lists only in-frame clones, some missing. The sample includes roughly 45,000 clones, less than 85% of them seen just once. This material consisted of CD4+ or CD8+ T cells sorted from blood, taken in a trial of the OX40 agonist ivuxolimab. Every receptor here comes from an adult with an advanced solid tumor such as melanoma, head and neck, liver or kidney cancer.

Note on this clone: At one boundary the junction diverges from the germline segment, which might be a read error. The sample carries other DNA sequences with the same CDR3. This chain joins TRBV27 and TRBJ1-6; D gene ambiguous. Germline V gives CDR1 MNHEY, CDR2 SMNVEV (reference sequence). The CDR3 contains 12 residues. The chain's CDR3 is CASSFGNSPLHF. CDR3 DNA: TGTGCCAGCAGTTTTGGTAATTCACCCCTCCACTTC.

The chain carries TRBV7-2 and TRBJ2-7, with D uncertain. Looked up from germline, CDR1 is SGHTA and CDR2 is FQGNSA. The CDR3 consists of 14 residues. The V end was cut by 0 bases, the J end by 3 bases, with 9 bases between. This chain's CDR3 is CASSLALQVYEQYF. The CDR3, as DNA: TGTGCCAGCAGCTTAGCGCTCCAGGTCTACGAGCAGTACTTC.

In DNA, the CDR3 is TGTGCCAGCAGGAAGGAGGCGTTTGGGGACACTGAAGCTTTCTTT. It is translated as CASRKEAFGDTEAFF. This sequence joins TRBV6-4 and TRBJ1-1; D is unclear. Germline V gene lookup returns CDR1 MRHNA and CDR2 SNTAGT. The CDR3 runs to 15 residues. Trimming removed 6 bases from V and 3 bases from J, with 17 bases in between.

The sample holds one count of this clone. V usage is TRBV28 and J usage is TRBJ2-4; TRBD2 is a possible D gene (6 bases). The V gene lost 5 bases and the J gene lost 0 bases, with 14 bases spanning the gap. CDR1 and CDR2 (germline): MDHEN, SYDVKM. The CDR3 length is 16 residues. CDR3 region: CASSPWDSTAKNIQYF. CDR3 bases: TGTGCCAGCAGTCCGTGGGACTCAACAGCCAAAAACATTCAGTACTTC.

V is TRBV29-1 and J is TRBJ1-1, with 7 bases matching TRBD1. The CDR3 is 14 residues long. Unmatched junction bases numbered 8, after V lost 4 bases and J lost 3 bases. Germline V gene lookup returns CDR1 SQVTM and CDR2 ANQGSEA. The CDR3 coding sequence is TGCAGCGTTGGACAGGGAAGTATGGACACTGAAGCTTTCTTT. Its protein is CSVGQGSMDTEAFF.

This chain links TRBV27 with TRBJ1-2; 8 positions agree with TRBD1. CDR3 size: 13 residues. Per germline, CDR1 MNHEY and CDR2 SMNVEV (reference sequence). V gave up 6 bases and J gave up 8 bases; unmatched junction bases: 8. The CDR3 coding sequence is TGTGCCAGCAGGCTCATACAGGGGGAAGGCTACACCTTC. Its translation is CASRLIQGEGYTF.

The chain recombines TRBV20-1 with TRBJ1-2; TRBD1 might be the D (6 bases). The CDR3 covers 10 residues. V lost 4 bases, J lost 8 bases, and 8 bases lay in between. Germline V CDR1 and CDR2: DFQATT, SNEGSKA (reference sequence). CDR3 DNA: TGCAGTGCTACAGGGGAAGGCTACACCTTC. It codes for CSATGEGYTF.